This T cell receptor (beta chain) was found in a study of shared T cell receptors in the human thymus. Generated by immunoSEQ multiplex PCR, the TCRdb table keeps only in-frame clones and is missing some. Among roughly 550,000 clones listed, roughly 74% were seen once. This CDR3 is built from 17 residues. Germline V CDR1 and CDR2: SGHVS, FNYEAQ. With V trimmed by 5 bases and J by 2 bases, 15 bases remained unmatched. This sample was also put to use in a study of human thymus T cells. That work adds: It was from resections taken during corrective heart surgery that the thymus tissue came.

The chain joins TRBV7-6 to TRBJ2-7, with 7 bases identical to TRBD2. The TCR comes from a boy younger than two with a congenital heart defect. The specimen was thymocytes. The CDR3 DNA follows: TGTGCCAGCAGCCACCCGGGGGTAGCGGGCCTTCCCTACGAGCAGTACTTC. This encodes CASSHPGVAGLPYEQYF.